This note documents a single T cell receptor beta chain sequence. As yet, its antigen is unknown. This record comes from a study of beta chain features in type 1 diabetes. Whole-study findings and limits: VDJ junctions from patients with type 1 diabetes contained fewer insertions and more deletions.

Every bit of the isolated RNA underwent reverse transcription, so sequencing read expressed TCRB transcripts. Roughly 3.7 million reads, on average, came from each naive, central memory and regulatory T cell sample. Sequencing used immunoSEQ multiplex PCR; TCRdb keeps in-frame clones, though not all of them. The data show roughly 230,000 clones, around 9.6% seen once. Blood was drawn once from each donor into heparinised tubes. The draws averaged roughly 120 mL. Researchers reported sorting CD4+ naive, central memory, regulatory and stem cell-like memory cells via CD45RO/CCR7/CD25/CD127/CD95/CD27. Germline V CDR1 and CDR2: LNHNV, YYDKDF (reference sequence). Losses at the gene ends were 1 base for V and 1 base for J; bases not matched to a gene: 7. The CDR3 spans 17 residues.

This TCR came from a woman younger than 35 in good health. The J gene is TRBJ2-7, the V gene TRBV15, with TRBD2 identical over 10 bases. Sequencing was done on a sample of naive CD4+ T cells from blood. The CDR3 nucleotides read TGTGCCACCAGCAGAGTTAGACTAGCGGGCAGTTCCTACGAGCAGTACTTC. Protein product: CATSRVRLAGSSYEQYF.